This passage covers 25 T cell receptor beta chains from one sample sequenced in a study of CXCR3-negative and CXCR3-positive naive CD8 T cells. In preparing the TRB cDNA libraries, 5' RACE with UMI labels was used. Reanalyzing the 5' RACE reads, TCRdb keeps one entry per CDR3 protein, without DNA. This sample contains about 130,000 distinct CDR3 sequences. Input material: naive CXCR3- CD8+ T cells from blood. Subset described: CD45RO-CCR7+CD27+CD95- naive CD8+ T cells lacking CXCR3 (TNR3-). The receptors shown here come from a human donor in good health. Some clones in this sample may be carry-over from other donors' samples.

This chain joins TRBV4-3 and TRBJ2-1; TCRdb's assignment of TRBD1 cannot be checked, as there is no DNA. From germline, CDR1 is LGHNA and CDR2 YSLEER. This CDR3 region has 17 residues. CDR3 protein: CASSQDDKGAHYNEQFF.

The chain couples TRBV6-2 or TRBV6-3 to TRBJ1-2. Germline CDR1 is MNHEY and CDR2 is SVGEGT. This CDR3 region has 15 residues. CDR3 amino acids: CASSYPLSTADGYTF.

Here the CDR3 reads CASAPGLSYNEQFF. The gene calls are TRBV27 and TRBJ2-1; as DNA is missing, the TRBD2 call by TCRdb cannot be tested. This CDR3 region has 14 residues. The germline V gene encodes CDR1 MNHEY and CDR2 SMNVEV (reference sequence).

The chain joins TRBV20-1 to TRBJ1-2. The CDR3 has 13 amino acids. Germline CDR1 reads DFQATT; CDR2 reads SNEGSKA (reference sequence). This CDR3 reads CSARDLEGMGYTF.

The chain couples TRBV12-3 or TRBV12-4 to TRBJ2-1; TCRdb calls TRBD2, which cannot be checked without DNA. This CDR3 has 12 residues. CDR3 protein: CASSPAGDEQFF.

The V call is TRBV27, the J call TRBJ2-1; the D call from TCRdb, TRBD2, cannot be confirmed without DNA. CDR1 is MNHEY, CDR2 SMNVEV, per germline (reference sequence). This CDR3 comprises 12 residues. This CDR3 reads CASSFEGNEQFF.

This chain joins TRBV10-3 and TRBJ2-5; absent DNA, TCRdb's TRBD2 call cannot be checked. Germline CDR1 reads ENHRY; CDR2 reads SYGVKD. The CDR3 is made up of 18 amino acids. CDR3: CAISESAGLSANQETQYF.

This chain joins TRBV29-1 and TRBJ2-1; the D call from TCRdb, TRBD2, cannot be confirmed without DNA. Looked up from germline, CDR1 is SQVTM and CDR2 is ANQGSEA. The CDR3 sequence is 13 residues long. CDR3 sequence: CSVEPGLDNEQFF.

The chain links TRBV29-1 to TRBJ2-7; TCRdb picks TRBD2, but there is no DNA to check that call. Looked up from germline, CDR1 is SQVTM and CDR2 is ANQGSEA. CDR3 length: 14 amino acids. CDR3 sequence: CSVVGLRGSYEQYF.

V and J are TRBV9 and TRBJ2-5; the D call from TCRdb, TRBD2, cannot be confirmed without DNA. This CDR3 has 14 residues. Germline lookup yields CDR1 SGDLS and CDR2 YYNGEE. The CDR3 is CASSATGTRETQYF. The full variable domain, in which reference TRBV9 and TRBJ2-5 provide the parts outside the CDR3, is DSGVTQTPKHLITATGQRVTLRCSPRSGDLSVYWYQQSLDQGLQFLIQYYNGEERAKGNILERFSAQQFPDLHSELNLSSLELGDSALYFCASSATGTRETQYFGPGTRLLVL.

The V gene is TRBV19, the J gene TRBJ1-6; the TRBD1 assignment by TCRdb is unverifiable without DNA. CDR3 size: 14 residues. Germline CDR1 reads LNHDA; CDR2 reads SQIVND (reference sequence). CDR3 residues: CASSETGDNSPLHF. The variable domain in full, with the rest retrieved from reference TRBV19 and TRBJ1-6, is DGGITQSPKYLFRKEGQNVTLSCEQNLNHDAMYWYRQDPGQGLRLIYYSQIVNDFQKGDIAEGYSVSREKKESFPLTVTSAQKNPTAFYLCASSETGDNSPLHFGNGTRLTVT.

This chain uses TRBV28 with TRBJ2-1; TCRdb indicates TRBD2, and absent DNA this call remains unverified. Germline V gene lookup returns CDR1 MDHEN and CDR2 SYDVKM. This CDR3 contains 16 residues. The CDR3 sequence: CASSRLEPAAYNEQFF.

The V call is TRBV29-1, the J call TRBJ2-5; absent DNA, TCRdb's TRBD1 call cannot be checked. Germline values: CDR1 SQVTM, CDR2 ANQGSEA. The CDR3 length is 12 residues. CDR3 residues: CSVGDIRETQYF.

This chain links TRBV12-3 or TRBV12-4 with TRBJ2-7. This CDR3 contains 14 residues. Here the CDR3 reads CASSLSAASYEQYF.

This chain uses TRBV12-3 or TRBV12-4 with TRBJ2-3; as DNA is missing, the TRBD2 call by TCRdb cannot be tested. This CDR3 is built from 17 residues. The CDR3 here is CASSLAQGAGLTDTQYF.

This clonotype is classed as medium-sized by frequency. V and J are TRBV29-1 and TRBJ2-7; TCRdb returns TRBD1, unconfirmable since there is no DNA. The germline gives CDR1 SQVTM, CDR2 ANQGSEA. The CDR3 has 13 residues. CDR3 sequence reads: CSVIIRDPYEQYF.

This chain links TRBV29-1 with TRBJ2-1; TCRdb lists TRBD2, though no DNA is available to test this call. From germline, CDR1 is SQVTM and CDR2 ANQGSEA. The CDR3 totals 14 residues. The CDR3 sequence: CSVAGLVPHNEQFF.

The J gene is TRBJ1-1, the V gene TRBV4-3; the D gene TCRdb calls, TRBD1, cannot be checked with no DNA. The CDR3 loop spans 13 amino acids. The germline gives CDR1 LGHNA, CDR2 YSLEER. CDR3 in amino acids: CASSQDPDHMAFF.

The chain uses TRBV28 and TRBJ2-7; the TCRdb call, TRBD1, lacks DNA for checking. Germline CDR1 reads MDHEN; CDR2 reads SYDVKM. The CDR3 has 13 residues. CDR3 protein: CASSHETGYEQYF.

Here the CDR3 reads CASSLGGGNEKLFF. V and J are TRBV7-6 and TRBJ1-4; TCRdb calls TRBD1, which cannot be checked without DNA. Germline V gene lookup returns CDR1 SGHVS and CDR2 FNYEAQ. This CDR3 has 14 amino acids.

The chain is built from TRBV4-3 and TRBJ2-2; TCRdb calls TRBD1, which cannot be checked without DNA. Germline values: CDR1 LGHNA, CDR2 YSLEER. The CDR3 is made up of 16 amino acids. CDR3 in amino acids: CASSQNRGLNTGELFF.

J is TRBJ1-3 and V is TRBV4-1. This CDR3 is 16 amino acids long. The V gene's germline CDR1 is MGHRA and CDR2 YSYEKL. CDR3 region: CASSQDQVPSGNTIYF.

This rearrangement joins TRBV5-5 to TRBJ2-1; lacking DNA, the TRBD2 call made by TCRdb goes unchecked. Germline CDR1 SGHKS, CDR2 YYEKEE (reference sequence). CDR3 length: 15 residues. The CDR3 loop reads CASSSPGSEYNEQFF.

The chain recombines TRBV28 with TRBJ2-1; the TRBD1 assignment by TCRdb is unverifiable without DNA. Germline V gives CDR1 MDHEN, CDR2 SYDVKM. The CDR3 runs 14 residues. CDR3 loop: CASSLRGGYNEQFF.

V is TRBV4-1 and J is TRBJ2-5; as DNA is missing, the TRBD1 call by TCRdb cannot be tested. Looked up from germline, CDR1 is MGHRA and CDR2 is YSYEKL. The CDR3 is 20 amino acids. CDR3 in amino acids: CASSQAGTGGLAGPEETQYF.